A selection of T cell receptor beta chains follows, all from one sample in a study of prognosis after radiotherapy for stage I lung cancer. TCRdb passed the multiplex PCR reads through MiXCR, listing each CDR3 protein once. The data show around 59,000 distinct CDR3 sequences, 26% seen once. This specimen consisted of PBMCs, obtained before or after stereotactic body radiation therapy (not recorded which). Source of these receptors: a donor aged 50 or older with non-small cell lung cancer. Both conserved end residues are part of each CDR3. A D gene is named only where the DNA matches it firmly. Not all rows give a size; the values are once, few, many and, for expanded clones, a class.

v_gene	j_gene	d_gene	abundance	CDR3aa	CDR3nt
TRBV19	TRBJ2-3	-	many	CASSIGPVRADTQYF	TGTGCCAGTAGTATAGGTCCGGTTCGGGCAGATACGCAGTATTTT
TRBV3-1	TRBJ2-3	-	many	CASSQEPPRRYSTDTQYF	TGTGCCAGCAGCCAAGAACCCCCACGAAGATATAGCACAGATACGCAGTATTTT
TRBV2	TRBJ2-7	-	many	CASSEMGSNQQYF	TGTGCCAGCAGTGAGATGGGGTCCAACCAGCAGTACTTC
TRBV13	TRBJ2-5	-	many	CASSPVSGGAETQYF	TGTGCCAGCAGCCCGGTGTCCGGGGGCGCGGAGACCCAGTACTTC
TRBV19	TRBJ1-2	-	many	CASSPTGPANYGYTF	TGTGCCAGTAGCCCGACGGGCCCGGCTAACTATGGCTACACCTTC
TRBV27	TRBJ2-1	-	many	CASSLQGQDNEQFF	TGTGCCAGCAGTTTACAGGGTCAAGACAATGAGCAGTTCTTC
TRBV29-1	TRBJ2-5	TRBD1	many	CSVDPTGGGGTQYF	TGCAGCGTTGACCCGACAGGGGGAGGGGGGACCCAGTACTTC
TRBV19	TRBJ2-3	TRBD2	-	CASSPLAEDPQDTQYF	TGTGCCAGTAGTCCTCTAGCGGAGGACCCACAAGATACGCAGTATTTT
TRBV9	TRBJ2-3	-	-	CASSPSSTDTKYF	TGTGCCAGCAGCCCCAGCAGCACAGATACGAAGTATTTT
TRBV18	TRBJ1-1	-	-	CASSGGNTEAFF	TGTGCCAGCTCGGGAGGGAACACTGAAGCTTTCTTT
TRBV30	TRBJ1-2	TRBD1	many	CACLSGTGVIYGYTF	TGTGCCTGCCTGTCCGGGACAGGTGTTATCTATGGCTACACCTTC
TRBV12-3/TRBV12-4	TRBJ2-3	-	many	CASSKRQTDSTDTQYF	TGTGCCAGCAGTAAAAGACAGACAGATAGCACAGATACGCAGTATTTT
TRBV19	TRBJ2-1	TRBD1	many	CASSPRDRGNNEQFF	TGTGCCAGTAGCCCCCGGGACAGGGGAAACAATGAGCAGTTCTTC
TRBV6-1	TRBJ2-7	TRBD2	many	CASAVTGGYEQYF	TGTGCCAGCGCCGTTACGGGGGGCTACGAGCAGTACTTC
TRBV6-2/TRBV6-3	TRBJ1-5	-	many	CASSYDITNQPQHF	TGTGCCAGCAGCTACGACATAACCAATCAGCCCCAGCATTTT
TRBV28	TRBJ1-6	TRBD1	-	CARNTGASPLHF	TGTGCAAGAAATACAGGGGCTTCACCCCTCCACTTT
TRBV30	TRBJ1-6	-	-	CTWRNTESPLHF	TGTACCTGGAGAAATACTGAGTCACCCCTCCACTTT
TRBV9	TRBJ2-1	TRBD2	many	CASSRGLALNEQFF	TGTGCCAGCAGCCGCGGACTAGCACTCAATGAGCAGTTCTTC
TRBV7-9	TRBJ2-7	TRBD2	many	CASGRGGYEQYF	TGTGCCAGCGGGCGGGGGGGCTACGAGCAGTACTTC
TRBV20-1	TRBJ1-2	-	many	CSAVDRRVSGYTF	TGCAGTGCAGTGGACCGTCGAGTCTCGGGCTACACCTTC
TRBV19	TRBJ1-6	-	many	CASSPRGDWGFNSPLHF	TGTGCCAGTAGTCCCCGTGGAGATTGGGGGTTTAATTCACCCCTCCACTTT
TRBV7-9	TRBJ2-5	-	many	CASTGGETQYF	TGTGCCAGCACCGGGGGTGAGACCCAGTACTTC
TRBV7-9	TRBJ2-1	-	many	CASSLFSQNNEQFF	TGTGCCAGCAGCTTATTCTCACAAAACAATGAGCAGTTCTTC
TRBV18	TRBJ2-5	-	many	CASLEELDGETQYF	TGTGCCAGCTTAGAGGAACTCGATGGTGAGACCCAGTACTTC
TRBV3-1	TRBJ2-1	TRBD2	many	CASSQETGGYEQFF	TGTGCCAGCAGCCAAGAAACGGGGGGTTATGAGCAGTTCTTC